This T cell receptor (beta chain) was recovered during a study of blood T cell repertoires in COVID-19. Study background: Samples came from the United States, Italy and Spain, spanning acute and convalescent COVID-19. Sources were T cells, B-cell-depleted T cells, or PBMCs; the material itself was cDNA or gDNA.

Authors' methods: Counts of nucleated cells, estimated from reference gene primer amplification, were obtained. Clones were sequenced by immunoSEQ multiplex PCR, and TCRdb holds only the in-frame ones, with some missing. V and J calls and clone size are copied from that table; D and trimming were computed from the DNA. The sample lists approximately 100,000 clones, over 75% occurring once. V lost 1 base, J lost 4 bases, and 3 bases lay in between. The CDR3 consists of 12 residues. CDR1 is SGHDN, CDR2 FVKESK, per germline. The chain links TRBV14 to TRBJ2-3; D gene ambiguous. This receptor was obtained from a human donor in a cohort sampled during active COVID-19. The sequencing input was peripheral blood. CDR3 DNA: TGTGCCAGCAGCCAAGGGCCAGATACGCAGTATTTT. Translation: CASSQGPDTQYF.